A selection of T cell receptor beta chains follows, all from one sample in a study of beta chain features in type 1 diabetes. TCRdb's copy holds only in-frame clones and misses some; the assay was immunoSEQ multiplex PCR. This sample yields about 250,000 clones, of which approximately 10% are seen a single time; more than 0.015% belongs to the top ten. Sample: naive CD4+ T cells from blood. The source is a man aged 30-40 years with type 1 diabetes. Each CDR3 is given with its conserved first and last residue. A D gene is named only where the DNA matches it firmly. The size of a clone is reported for some rows only, either as once, few or many, or as a class for expanded clones.

14	TRBJ1-2	few	TRBV2	-	TGTGCCAGCAGGATCACAGGGTGGGATGGTGGCTACACCTTC	CASRITGWDGGYTF
14	TRBJ2-7	-	TRBV28	-	TGTGCCAGCAGTTGGTACACCCTTTCCTACGAGCAGTACTTC	CASSWYTLSYEQYF
15	TRBJ2-7	-	TRBV2	TRBD1	TGTGCCAGCAGTGGGTCCGGGACAGGCTCCTACGAGCAGTACTTC	CASSGSGTGSYEQYF
13	TRBJ2-1	few	TRBV5-1	-	TGCGCCAGCAGCCTAGGACAGTCCAATGAGCAGTTCTTC	CASSLGQSNEQFF
15	TRBJ1-6	-	TRBV30	TRBD1	TGTGCCTGCCGAAGGGACAGCTCCTATAATTCACCCCTCCACTTT	CACRRDSSYNSPLHF
15	TRBJ2-1	-	TRBV30	TRBD2	TGTGCCTGGAGTGGACGGGGGGTATCCTACAATGAGCAGTTCTTC	CAWSGRGVSYNEQFF
13	TRBJ1-2	few	TRBV10-2	TRBD1	TGCGCCAGCAGTGAGGGGACAGGGGATGGCTACACCTTC	CASSEGTGDGYTF
15	TRBJ2-5	-	TRBV6-6	TRBD2	TGTGCCAGCAGTTTGGCTGCGGGGGGAGGGGAGACCCAGTACTTC	CASSLAAGGGETQYF
15	TRBJ1-5	-	TRBV2	-	TGTGCCAGCAGTGAGACAGTTTATAGCAATCAGCCCCAGCATTTT	CASSETVYSNQPQHF
15	TRBJ1-1	-	TRBV27	TRBD1	TGTGCCAGCAGACAGAACCAGGGGGAGAACACTGAAGCTTTCTTT	CASRQNQGENTEAFF
14	TRBJ2-2	-	TRBV28	-	TGTGCCAGCAAGTGGGGCTCCAACACCGGGGAGCTGTTTTTT	CASKWGSNTGELFF
15	TRBJ1-1	-	TRBV9	-	TGTGCCAGCAGCGAAACAGGGCGCATGAACACTGAAGCTTTCTTT	CASSETGRMNTEAFF
17	TRBJ2-5	-	TRBV7-2	TRBD2	TGTGCCAGCAGCTTAGGGACTAGCGGGGGGGCGTTAGAGACCCAGTACTTC	CASSLGTSGGALETQYF
13	TRBJ2-7	few	TRBV25-1	-	TGTGCCAGCAGTGATTGGCGGCGGGGCGAGCAGTACTTC	CASSDWRRGEQYF
15	TRBJ1-4	-	TRBV30	-	TGTGCCTGGAACGCCAAAGGGGGGGGTAATGAAAAACTGTTTTTT	CAWNAKGGGNEKLFF
14	TRBJ2-3	-	TRBV7-9	-	TGTGCCAGCAGCTTGCGGGATTGGACAGATACGCAGTATTTT	CASSLRDWTDTQYF
14	TRBJ1-2	-	TRBV2	TRBD1	TGTGCCAGCAGTCCACAGGGGTACAACTATGGCTACACCTTC	CASSPQGYNYGYTF
16	TRBJ2-1	-	TRBV2	TRBD1	TGTGCCAGCAGTTGGGACAGGACGCCTTCCTACAATGAGCAGTTCTTC	CASSWDRTPSYNEQFF